This T cell receptor beta chain derives from a study of vaccination and CD4 T cells after COVID-19. On the study more broadly: Median time from second vaccine dose to sampling was 72 days (14 to 241). The control cultures got either a CEFX pool, an HIV-1 Nef pool, or no peptide at all.

Notes on the study in general: Post-vaccination reactive clonotypes (median 38) did not differ significantly from post-infection (approximately 22).

Cultured CD4+ T cell DNA underwent sequencing with the Oncomine TCR Beta short-read assay. Genomic DNA was taken out of cultured CD4+ T cells by extraction. TCRdb redid the calling of the PCR reads with MiXCR, one entry per CDR3 protein. The data hold more than 3,000 distinct CDR3 sequences, with roughly two fifths observed a single time. The treatment denotes: approximately nine-day PBMC culture with coronavirus spike peptide pools or control peptides (ViraFEST assay). This clonotype came up a few times. Its target is unknown. The CDR3 length is 15 residues. Trimming removed 4 bases from V and 6 bases from J, with 13 bases in between. Germline loops: CDR1 ENHRY, CDR2 SYGVKD.

The sequence was obtained from a human donor who had recovered from COVID-19. The sequenced sample was CD4+ T cells from blood, cultured in vitro. The gene calls are TRBV10-3 and TRBJ1-6; the D gene is possibly TRBD1 (5 bases). CDR3 in DNA: TGTGCCATCAGTGTGTCGACAGTCCGTAATTCACCCCTCCACTTT. Protein product: CAISVSTVRNSPLHF.